The 8 T cell receptor beta chains below were found in one sample sequenced in a study of blood T cell repertoires in COVID-19. This table comes from immunoSEQ multiplex PCR, and its TCRdb copy is limited to in-frame clones, with some not included. This table has approximately 99,000 clones, roughly 85% appearing once. The sequenced sample consisted of peripheral blood. The source of these receptors is a human donor in a cohort sampled during active COVID-19.

This sequence joins TRBV20-1 and TRBJ2-3, with 7 bases that match TRBD2. The CDR3 is 11 residues long. The trim removed 6 bases at V and 6 bases at J, leaving 3 bases unmatched. Germline loops: CDR1 DFQATT, CDR2 SNEGSKA (reference sequence). CDR3 loop: CSAGLVDTQYF. In DNA form, the CDR3 reads TGCAGTGCCGGACTAGTTGATACGCAGTATTTT.

This chain connects TRBV15 to TRBJ1-5; D might be TRBD1 (5 bases). V shed 7 bases and J shed 5 bases, with 12 bases lying between them. The CDR3 covers 13 residues. Germline values: CDR1 LNHNV, CDR2 YYDKDF (reference sequence). The CDR3: CATTSGGDQPQHF. Written as DNA, the CDR3 is TGTGCCACCACCTCAGGAGGGGATCAGCCCCAGCATTTT.

In its sample, this clone was seen once. CDR3 protein: CASSRFRGGSSYEQYF. The CDR3 nucleotides read TGTGCCAGCAGTCGCTTTAGGGGGGGGAGCTCCTACGAGCAGTACTTC. The chain is built from TRBV27 and TRBJ2-7; perhaps TRBD2 as D (7 bases). Germline V gene data show CDR1 as MNHEY and CDR2 as SMNVEV (reference sequence). The CDR3 has 16 amino acids. Trimming took off 5 bases at V and 0 bases at J, with 17 bases between the two ends.

Only one count was recorded for this clone. The rearrangement uses TRBV7-9 and TRBJ1-4; perhaps TRBD1 as D (5 bases). Germline values: CDR1 SEHNR, CDR2 FQNEAQ (reference sequence). Between the trimmed V and J ends, which lost 0 bases and 3 bases, there was a span of 8 bases. The CDR3 contains 15 residues. CDR3 amino acids: CASSLAGGANEKLFF. CDR3 in DNA: TGTGCCAGCAGCTTAGCCGGGGGAGCTAATGAAAAACTGTTTTTT. The full variable domain, completed using reference TRBV7-9 and TRBJ1-4, is DTGVSQNPRHKITKRGQNVTFRCDPISEHNRLYWYRQTLGQGPEFLTYFQNEAQLEKSRLLSDRFSAERPKGSFSTLEIQRTEQGDSAMYLCASSLAGGANEKLFFGSGTQLSVL.

V and J are TRBV15 and TRBJ1-1, with TRBD1 identical over 8 bases. V was clipped by 3 bases and J by 0 bases; unmatched bases: 3. The CDR3 is 15 residues long. Per germline, CDR1 LNHNV and CDR2 YYDKDF (reference sequence). The CDR3 DNA sequence: TGTGCCACCAGCAGTAGGACAGGGCTGAACACTGAAGCTTTCTTT. Protein: CATSSRTGLNTEAFF.

This rearrangement joins TRBV13 to TRBJ2-3, with D maybe TRBD2 (6 bases). The CDR3 has 13 residues. Trimming took 6 bases from V and 5 from J, leaving 12 bases between them. CDR1 is PRHDT and CDR2 is FYEKMQ in the germline V gene (reference sequence). The CDR3 region has the DNA TGTGCCAGCAGACGTGGGCGGGGAGATACGCAGTATTTT. Its translation is CASRRGRGDTQYF.

Written as DNA, the CDR3 is TGTGCCAGTAGTATAGAGGGCGGGGGTGGCACTGAAGCTTTCTTT. As protein: CASSIEGGGGTEAFF. The chain links TRBV19 to TRBJ1-1; the D gene is possibly TRBD1 (5 bases). V was shortened by 0 bases and J by 4 bases, with 12 bases between the two germline ends. Per germline, CDR1 LNHDA and CDR2 SQIVND (reference sequence). The CDR3 runs to 15 residues.

The CDR3 nucleotides read TGTGCCAGCAGATTGGACTGGGGCACTGAAGCTTTCTTT. This sequence encodes CASRLDWGTEAFF. The chain joins TRBV7-3 to TRBJ1-1; D is unresolved. In germline, CDR1 is SGHTA, CDR2 FQGTGA. The CDR3 totals 13 residues. V shed 6 bases and J shed 4 bases, with 12 bases lying between them.